The clone carrying this T cell receptor (beta chain) was picked up a small number of times. As yet, its antigen is unknown. This specimen comes from a study of identical twins. MiXCR, run by TCRdb on the 5' RACE reads, gives a single entry per CDR3 protein. Seen here are roughly 480,000 distinct CDR3 sequences, approximately 24% observed once, and the top ten hold 2.9%. V shed 2 bases and J shed 1 base, with 9 bases lying between them. Germline V gene data show CDR1 as SGHRS and CDR2 as YFSETQ. The CDR3 has 15 residues. Findings and limits, study-wide: Models came in too low on out-of-frame TCR alpha sharing in monozygotic twins. Alpha sequences out of frame and shared by twins had excess low generation probability. Cord blood beta clonotypes present at high abundance carried fewer insertions; no such pattern appeared in memory repertoires. The presence of invariant MAIT and iNKT cells could partly confound analyses of zero-insertion sequences.

This same sample was also taken into another study, of T cells expressing NK-cell markers.

The genes are TRBV5-1 and TRBJ2-2; tentatively, D is TRBD1 (6 bases). The source material was CD4+ T cells sorted from blood. The origin of this receptor is a woman aged 18 to 35 in good health. The CDR3 region is CASSLRTENTGELFF. CDR3 coding DNA: TGCGCCAGCAGCTTAAGGACAGAGAACACCGGGGAGCTGTTTTTT.